The clone carrying this T cell receptor (beta chain) was recorded many times. The data were taken from a study of T cells in Graves' hyperthyroidism and ophthalmopathy. Over 18 months, lack of ophthalmopathy progression marked Graves' hyperthyroidism as stable. Used for diagnoses were clinical symptoms, serum thyroxine and TRAb, thyroid ultrasound and orbital computed tomography. Cells are PBMCs isolated from over 7.5 ml of fresh blood. Germline V gives CDR1 KGHSH, CDR2 LQKENI. Trimming removed 0 bases from V and 2 bases from J, with 8 bases in between. The CDR3 has 15 amino acids. Amplified TCR beta CDR3 regions came from RNA transcripts. The HTBI primer set was used in a first-round RT-PCR of the TCR CDR3. MiXCR was run by TCRdb on the multiplex PCR reads, yielding one entry per CDR3 protein. The sample carries 500,000 to 600,000 distinct CDR3 sequences, roughly a sixth recorded once.

Sequenced sample: blood. This clonotype was obtained from a woman younger than 30 with Graves' hyperthyroidism. The rearrangement joins TRBV18 to TRBJ2-1, with no clear D. CDR3 loop: CASSPPLVAYNEQFF. The CDR3 DNA reads TGTGCCAGCTCACCACCCTTAGTCGCCTACAATGAGCAGTTCTTC.